This entry is about one T cell receptor beta chain. As yet, its antigen is unknown. Cells sorted by CD45RO/CCR7/CD25/CD127/CD95/CD27 comprised CD4+ naive, central memory, regulatory and stem cell-like memory cells. Sequencing targeted expressed TCRB transcripts, as all isolated RNA had been reverse transcribed. The protocol was immunoSEQ multiplex PCR, while the TCRdb copy is restricted to in-frame clones and leaves out a portion. The table lists some 700,000 clones, around an eighth of them singletons, with less than 0.025% in the top ten. This sample was taken from a study of beta chain features in type 1 diabetes. The study's findings and limits: A PCR bias possibly favoring shorter templates would apply equally to patients and controls. Type 1 diabetes patients showed a moderate but significant shortening of TCRB CDR3s in all four CD4+ subsets.

Trimming took off 6 bases at V and 8 bases at J, with 10 bases between the two ends. CDR3 length: 10 residues. Germline CDR1 is DFQATT and CDR2 is SNEGSKA (reference sequence). This receptor was identified in a man aged 18 to 30 with type 1 diabetes. V gene TRBV20-1 combines with J gene TRBJ1-2, with D possibly matching TRBD1 (5 bases). Sequencing was carried out using naive CD4+ T cells from blood. The DNA of the CDR3 is TGCAGTGCGCCAGGGAGGGGCTACACCTTC. Protein product: CSAPGRGYTF.